The 25 T cell receptor beta chains below come from one sample, sequenced in a study of Ad26.COV2.S vaccination and SARS-CoV-2 variants. This table comes from immunoSEQ multiplex PCR, and its TCRdb copy is limited to in-frame clones, with some not included. The profile shows 300,000 to 350,000 clones, 86% of them singletons. The treatment is: about 20 received Ad26.COV2.S at low or high dose, single or two shots; several received placebo; per-sample allocation not given. At day 63 after the first vaccine or placebo injection, samples were drawn. The sequencing used peripheral blood, collected in a trial of Ad26.COV2.S vaccine versus placebo. The receptors were gathered from a person between 18 and 65 years old who received the Ad26.COV2.S COVID-19 vaccine or a placebo.

For this clone: The sample carries other DNA sequences with the same CDR3. The rearrangement joins TRBV7-2 to TRBJ2-3, with D perhaps assigned TRBD1 or TRBD2 (5 bases each). CDR1 is SGHTA, CDR2 FQGNSA, per germline. This CDR3 is 14 amino acids long. V was pared by 3 bases and J by 6 bases, with 13 bases between. The CDR3 coding sequence is TGTGCCAGCAGCTTGGGACGCCCACCGGATACGCAGTATTTT. This sequence encodes CASSLGRPPDTQYF.

This chain joins TRBV3-1 (or the pseudogene TRBV3-2) and TRBJ2-1; 13 bases match TRBD2. CDR3 size: 18 residues. Germline V lookup: CDR1 LGHDT, CDR2 YNNKEL (reference sequence). The ends lost 3 bases at V and 5 bases at J; junction bases unmatched: 10. The CDR3 is CASSQTLRLAGGHNEQFF. The DNA for the CDR3 is TGTGCCAGCAGCCAGACCCTCCGACTAGCGGGAGGCCACAATGAGCAGTTCTTC.

This clone was detected a few times. This chain uses TRBV14 with TRBJ2-3; D is tentatively TRBD1 or TRBD2 (5 bases each). Trimming took 4 bases from V and 6 from J, leaving 8 bases between them. The CDR3 totals 12 residues. Looked up from germline, CDR1 is SGHDN and CDR2 is FVKESK. The CDR3 reads CASSLWGDTQYF. In nucleotides, the CDR3 is TGTGCCAGCAGCCTTTGGGGGGATACGCAGTATTTT.

The chain carries TRBV19 and TRBJ2-2; D gene unclear. Germline CDR1 and CDR2: LNHDA and SQIVND (reference sequence). Trimming stripped 5 bases from V and 4 bases from J, with 5 bases between. The CDR3 extends over 12 amino acids. For the CDR3, the DNA is TGTGCCAGTAGTGGCGGCACCGGGGAGCTGTTTTTT. This translates into CASSGGTGELFF.

V usage is TRBV4-1 and J usage is TRBJ1-1; maybe TRBD1 (5 bases). Germline assignment: CDR1 MGHRA and CDR2 YSYEKL. Trimming removed 5 bases at V and 4 bases at J, with 11 bases between. The CDR3 has 13 amino acids. CDR3 coding DNA: TGCGCCAGCAGCACCGCCGGGGGCACTGAAGCTTTCTTT. Translated, it gives CASSTAGGTEAFF.

The chain links TRBV12-5 to TRBJ2-1; 9 nucleotides align to TRBD2. Germline CDR1 is LGHNT and CDR2 is FRNRAP. This CDR3 has 15 residues. V shed 6 bases and J 8 bases; nucleotides not matched to a gene: 11. As DNA, the CDR3 is TGTGCTAGTGGGGCAGAGGGCGGGGGGGCCTATGAGCAGTTCTTC. Translating gives CASGAEGGGAYEQFF. The variable domain in full, completed from reference TRBV12-5 and TRBJ2-1, reads DARVTQTPRHKVTEMGQEVTMRCQPILGHNTVFWYRQTMMQGLELLAYFRNRAPLDDSGMPKDRFSAEMPDATLATLKIQPSEPRDSAVYFCASGAEGGGAYEQFFGPGTRLTVL.

This sequence joins TRBV3-1 (or the pseudogene TRBV3-2) and TRBJ2-5; possibly TRBD1 for D (5 bases). The length of the CDR3 is 14 residues. Trimming left V 6 bases short and J 3 bases short, with 14 bases between. Germline CDR1 reads LGHDT; CDR2 reads YNNKEL (reference sequence). The CDR3 spells CASSPLGQKETQYF. CDR3 in DNA: TGTGCCAGCAGTCCACTTGGACAAAAAGAGACCCAGTACTTC.

This clone has only one observation. The V and J genes are TRBV13 and TRBJ2-3; D gene ambiguous. The CDR3 contains 11 residues. V dropped 3 bases and J dropped 5 bases, with 3 bases sitting between them. Looked up from germline, CDR1 is PRHDT and CDR2 is FYEKMQ (reference sequence). CDR3 region: CASSLRDTQYF. CDR3 nucleotide sequence: TGTGCCAGCAGCTTGAGAGATACGCAGTATTTT.

The chain combines TRBV4-1 with TRBJ1-5, with D uncertain. This CDR3 comprises 12 residues. From germline, CDR1 is MGHRA and CDR2 YSYEKL. Deletions cut 0 bases from V and 5 bases from J, with 2 bases between. CDR3 sequence: CASSQEDQPQHF. Here the CDR3 DNA reads TGCGCCAGCAGCCAAGAGGATCAGCCCCAGCATTTT.

This clone was seen only once. V and J are TRBV30 and TRBJ2-7; 7 positions agree with TRBD2. Germline loops: CDR1 GTSNPN, CDR2 SVGIG (reference sequence). V was pared by 5 bases and J by 3 bases, with 10 bases of the junction left unmatched. CDR3 length: 14 amino acids. The CDR3 protein is CAWPAGTDDYEQYF. CDR3 coding DNA: TGTGCCTGGCCAGCGGGGACCGATGACTACGAGCAGTACTTC.

This clone was counted a single time. This chain joins TRBV30 and TRBJ1-1; maybe TRBD1 (5 bases). Germline lookup yields CDR1 GTSNPN and CDR2 SVGIG (reference sequence). V was cut by 6 bases and J by 3 bases, with 11 bases left in between. The CDR3 covers 12 residues. The DNA for the CDR3 is TGTGCCTGCTCCGGGACCCACACTGAAGCTTTCTTT. Translation: CACSGTHTEAFF.

J is TRBJ1-5 and V is TRBV18, with unresolved D. The germline gives CDR1 KGHSH, CDR2 LQKENI. CDR3 size: 14 residues. V lost 3 bases to trimming and J lost 5 bases, with 11 bases between them. The CDR3 DNA reads TGTGCCAGCTCACCGAGTCCTGGGGATCAGCCCCAGCATTTT. Its protein is CASSPSPGDQPQHF.

This chain links TRBV7-9 with TRBJ2-1; 7 bases map to TRBD1. Germline CDR1 reads SEHNR; CDR2 reads FQNEAQ (reference sequence). The CDR3 loop spans 15 amino acids. V lost 5 bases to trimming and J lost 4 bases; unmatched junction nucleotides: 8. The CDR3 here is CASSRDSYVYNEQFF. In DNA form, the CDR3 reads TGTGCCAGCAGCCGGGACAGTTATGTTTACAATGAGCAGTTCTTC.

The chain is built from TRBV24-1 and TRBJ2-3; 9 nucleotides line up with TRBD1. Unmatched junction bases numbered 7, after V lost 2 bases and J lost 8 bases. The length of the CDR3 is 15 residues. Germline V gives CDR1 KGHDR, CDR2 SFDVKD. CDR3 sequence: CATSDSGTGFRTQYF. The CDR3 DNA is TGTGCCACCAGTGATTCCGGGACAGGGTTTCGTACGCAGTATTTT.

The rearrangement uses TRBV27 and TRBJ1-5; 12 bases match TRBD1. This CDR3 is 14 amino acids long. Germline V gene sequence: CDR1 MNHEY, CDR2 SMNVEV (reference sequence). V lost 8 bases and J lost 6; bases outside the gene matches: 5. CDR3 residues: CASAGTGGVQPQHF. For the CDR3, the DNA is TGTGCCAGCGCCGGGACAGGGGGCGTTCAGCCCCAGCATTTT.

In regard to this clone: Other DNA sequences in this specimen translate into the identical CDR3. The chain employs TRBV7-9 and TRBJ1-2; weak D call: TRBD1 (5 bases). The CDR3 is made up of 15 amino acids. Per the germline V gene, CDR1 is SEHNR and CDR2 is FQNEAQ (reference sequence). Trimming removed 3 bases from V and 1 base from J, with 12 bases in between. The CDR3 region is CASSLGRASNYGYTF. In nucleotides, the CDR3 is TGTGCCAGCAGCTTGGGCAGGGCGAGTAACTATGGCTACACCTTC. The entire variable domain, with the rest obtained from reference TRBV7-9 and TRBJ1-2, is as follows: DTGVSQNPRHKITKRGQNVTFRCDPISEHNRLYWYRQTLGQGPEFLTYFQNEAQLEKSRLLSDRFSAERPKGSFSTLEIQRTEQGDSAMYLCASSLGRASNYGYTFGSGTRLTVV.

The DNA for the CDR3 is TGCGCCAGCAGCCAAGATCGAAGGAGCGGGGGGGCAACAGATACGCAGTATTTT. As protein: CASSQDRRSGGATDTQYF. The rearrangement links TRBV4-3 to TRBJ2-3; 10 bases fit TRBD2. The V and J ends lost 0 bases and 3 bases, in that order; junction bases with no gene match: 9. Per the germline V gene, CDR1 is LGHNA and CDR2 is YSLEER. This CDR3 has 18 amino acids.

The table lists this clone with a count of one. This chain joins TRBV30 and TRBJ2-3; possible D gene TRBD1, 6 bases. This CDR3 spans 12 amino acids. V dropped 7 bases and J dropped 2 bases, with 10 bases sitting between them. Germline CDR1 and CDR2: GTSNPN and SVGIG (reference sequence). The CDR3 sequence: CASDSPTDTQYF. CDR3 bases: TGTGCCTCGGACAGTCCCACAGATACGCAGTATTTT.

J is TRBJ2-2 and V is TRBV5-1, with D unresolved. Trimming stripped 0 bases from V and 0 bases from J, with 6 bases between. CDR1 and CDR2 (germline): SGHRS, YFSETQ. The CDR3 covers 15 residues. DNA for the CDR3: TGCGCCAGCAGCTTGGTCGGAGCGAACACCGGGGAGCTGTTTTTT. Translating gives CASSLVGANTGELFF.

The chain carries TRBV28 and TRBJ2-1; possibly TRBD2 for D (5 bases). V was cut by 5 bases and J by 8 bases, with 22 bases left in between. This CDR3 has 16 amino acids. Germline V gives CDR1 MDHEN, CDR2 SYDVKM. The CDR3 bases are TGTGCCAGCAGTCCCCGGGCTAGCCTGAGTACCGATGAGCAGTTCTTC. Its translation: CASSPRASLSTDEQFF.

The chain uses TRBV19 and TRBJ2-1; 9 bases map to TRBD2. V gave up 6 bases and J gave up 3 bases; unmatched junction bases: 9. In germline, CDR1 is LNHDA, CDR2 SQIVND (reference sequence). This CDR3 region has 16 residues. CDR3 region: CASREAGGHGYNEQFF. CDR3 sequence (DNA): TGTGCCAGTAGGGAGGCGGGAGGGCATGGCTACAATGAGCAGTTCTTC.

This chain joins TRBV29-1 and TRBJ1-2, with D possibly TRBD1 on 5 matching bases. Germline V CDR1 and CDR2: SQVTM, ANQGSEA. The CDR3 consists of 13 residues. Trimming shortened V by 2 bases and J by 7 bases, and 14 bases separated the two germline ends. The CDR3 nucleotides read TGCAGCGTTGAAACCGCAGGGAGTGGTGGCTACACCTTC. Translated, it gives CSVETAGSGGYTF.

This chain joins TRBV7-9 and TRBJ2-1, with D perhaps TRBD1 or TRBD2 (5 bases each). Trimming pared 4 bases from V and 6 bases from J, leaving 19 bases between. CDR3 length: 16 amino acids. The V gene's germline CDR1 is SEHNR and CDR2 FQNEAQ (reference sequence). The CDR3 sequence is CASSYEGLILVNEQFF. CDR3 nucleotide sequence: TGTGCCAGCAGCTATGAGGGGCTAATTCTAGTCAATGAGCAGTTCTTC.

The chain uses TRBV5-6 and TRBJ2-7, with D possibly called TRBD1 or TRBD2 (5 bases each). V lost 5 bases to trimming and J lost 1 base, with 16 bases between them. Germline V gene data show CDR1 as SGHDT and CDR2 as YYEEEE. The CDR3 consists of 15 residues. Here the CDR3 reads CASSGAGTYSYEQYF. The CDR3 DNA reads as TGTGCCAGCAGTGGGGCCGGGACGTATTCCTACGAGCAGTACTTC.

The J gene is TRBJ1-2, the V gene TRBV6-1; no clear D. CDR3 size: 14 residues. Trimming took off 5 bases at V and 0 bases at J, with 10 bases between the two ends. Germline CDR1 and CDR2: MNHNS and SASEGT. The CDR3 DNA sequence: TGTGCCAGCAGTTCCTCGTCGGCTAACTATGGCTACACCTTC. This translates into CASSSSSANYGYTF.